This TCR beta chain was documented in a study of Graves' ophthalmopathy and Graves' hyperthyroidism. Study-wide points: Most thyroid-expanded clonotypes exceeding 0.001 frequency were also found in blood.

For repertoire sequencing, the TCR beta CDR3 regions were amplified from RNA transcripts. The workflow started with a first-round RT-PCR run with HTBI primers and then moved on to a second-round multiplex PCR. TCRdb analysed the multiplex PCR reads with MiXCR anew, one entry per CDR3 protein. Seen here are 300,000 to 350,000 distinct CDR3 sequences, roughly a sixth observed once, and the top ten hold over 9%. Excluded: other autoimmune disease, uncontrolled infection, pregnancy or lactation. PBMCs were density-gradient isolated from about 9.6 ml fresh blood. As for this clonotype: Its matching antigen is unknown. An end of the junction does not agree with germline; a read error may underlie this.

This CDR3 has 17 residues. The V call is TRBV12-3 or TRBV12-4, the J call TRBJ2-5; 10 nucleotides agree with TRBD2. The sample taken for sequencing was peripheral blood. The source of this sequence is an adult man with Graves' ophthalmopathy. CDR3 DNA: TGTGTCAGCAGCGCTCTAGGACTAGCGGAGAACCAGGAGACCCAGTACTTC. Its protein product is CVSSALGLAENQETQYF.